The rows below give T cell receptor beta chains drawn from one sample of a study of Ad26.COV2.S vaccination and SARS-CoV-2 variants. Profiling relied on immunoSEQ multiplex PCR, and the TCRdb table lists in-frame clones only, not all of them. The data hold around 450,000 clones, with about 88% observed a single time. This material consisted of peripheral blood, taken in a trial of Ad26.COV2.S vaccine versus placebo. The receptors were sampled from a person between 18 and 59 years old who received the Ad26.COV2.S COVID-19 vaccine or a placebo. Each CDR3 is given with its conserved first and last residue. The order of the fields is D gene, clone size, J gene, V gene, CDR3 DNA, CDR3 protein. The D gene is left open where the match is weak. Rows give clone size only sometimes, using once, few, many, or a class for an expanded clone.

>.|.|TRBJ1-2|TRBV14
TGTGCCAGCAGCCAAGGACAGAACTATGGCTACACCTTC
CASSQGQNYGYTF
>.|.|TRBJ2-1|TRBV28
TGTGCCAGCAGTATCTACTACAATGAGCAGTTCTTC
CASSIYYNEQFF
>.|.|TRBJ1-1|TRBV3-1/TRBV3-2
TGTGCCAGCAGCCAAGAGGACTTAGAAGCTTTCTTT
CASSQEDLEAFF
>.|.|TRBJ2-3|TRBV27
TGTGCCAGCAGGGCTTGGGGCACAGATACGCAGTATTTT
CASRAWGTDTQYF
>.|.|TRBJ2-7|TRBV24-1
TGTGCCACCAGTGATTTCCGGAACGAGCAGTACTTC
CATSDFRNEQYF
>.|.|TRBJ1-5|TRBV28
TGTGCCACCCTAGGGGCAGCCGTTTATAGCAATCAGCCCCAGCATTTT
CATLGAAVYSNQPQHF
>.|.|TRBJ2-5|TRBV27
TGTGCCAGCAGTCCCCGGTTCGGAGGCGGGTATCAAGAGACCCAGTACTTC
CASSPRFGGGYQETQYF
>.|.|TRBJ1-3|TRBV3-1/TRBV3-2
TGTGCCAGCAGCCAAACGACAGACAACTCTGGAAACACCATATATTTT
CASSQTTDNSGNTIYF
>.|.|TRBJ1-1|TRBV7-9
TGTGCCAGCAGCCCACGGGCAGGGACCACTGAAGCTTTCTTT
CASSPRAGTTEAFF
>.|.|TRBJ1-1|TRBV4-3
TGCGCCAGCAGCCAAGAGACTGAGACAGGGAACACTGAAGCTTTCTTT
CASSQETETGNTEAFF
>.|.|TRBJ2-1|TRBV11-3
TGTGCCAGCGCCTCTGGGGGGGGCGCAGGACCCGAGCAGTTCTTC
CASASGGGAGPEQFF
>.|once|TRBJ1-5|TRBV7-6
TGTGCCAGCAGCGCAGACCGGGCCGGGGCCCAGCATTTT
CASSADRAGAQHF
>.|.|TRBJ2-7|TRBV13
TGTGCCAGCAGCTCAGGACAATTCTACGAGCAGTACTTC
CASSSGQFYEQYF
>.|.|TRBJ1-6|TRBV10-3
TGTGCCATCAGTGTGGAGACCCCGGCGGCCTATAATTCACCCCTCCACTTT
CAISVETPAAYNSPLHF
>.|.|TRBJ2-2|TRBV7-6
TGTGCCAGCAGCATGAGGGTCACGGGTTCACGGGGGGAGCTGTTTTTT
CASSMRVTGSRGELFF
>.|few|TRBJ1-5|TRBV6-2/TRBV6-3
TGTGCCAGCAGTAAACCATATCTTCCTTTGGGGGTCGGGAATCAGCCCCAGCATTTT
CASSKPYLPLGVGNQPQHF
>TRBD2|once|TRBJ2-5|TRBV5-1
TGCGCCAGCTCACTTCGGGGGGGCGAAGGGGACGAGACCCAGTACTTC
CASSLRGGEGDETQYF
>TRBD1|once|TRBJ2-5|TRBV4-3
TGCGCCAGCAGCCCGAACAGGGGGCCCAGAGAGACCCAGTACTTC
CASSPNRGPRETQYF
>.|.|TRBJ1-6|TRBV6-2/TRBV6-3
TGTGCCAGCAGTTCGGGACGGCTCAATCGGTCACCCCTCCACTTT
CASSSGRLNRSPLHF
>.|.|TRBJ1-2|TRBV6-5
TGTGCCAGCACGAGGGCTTATGGCTACACCTTC
CASTRAYGYTF
>.|.|TRBJ1-4|TRBV2
TGTGCCAGCAGTGCGGGGGGCCTTGAAAAACTGTTTTTT
CASSAGGLEKLFF
>.|.|TRBJ2-4|TRBV19
TGTGCCAGTAGTATGAAGGGCCCCCAAGAAAACAAAAACATTCAGTACTTC
CASSMKGPQENKNIQYF
>.|.|TRBJ1-1|TRBV11-2
TGTGCCAGCAGCTTTTCTCAGGGTCTAAACACTGAAGCTTTCTTT
CASSFSQGLNTEAFF
>TRBD2|once|TRBJ2-1|TRBV11-2
TGTGCCAGCAGGCCTCTTAGCGGGGGCCTCTCCTCAGGGGAGCAGTTCTTC
CASRPLSGGLSSGEQFF
>TRBD1|.|TRBJ2-6|TRBV19
TGTGCCAGTAGTAGGACAGGGGGCTATGGGGCCAACGTCCTGACTTTC
CASSRTGGYGANVLTF
>TRBD2|.|TRBJ2-4|TRBV12-3/TRBV12-4
TGTGCCAGCAGTTTCGGGAGGGGGAACATTCAGTACTTC
CASSFGRGNIQYF
>TRBD2|few|TRBJ2-1|TRBV30
TGTGCCTGGAGTGTGTTTAGCGGGGGGACAAATGAGCAGTTCTTC
CAWSVFSGGTNEQFF
>.|.|TRBJ1-1|TRBV3-1/TRBV3-2
TGTGCCAGCAGCCAAGATGGGGGGAACACTGAAGCTTTCTTT
CASSQDGGNTEAFF
>.|.|TRBJ2-1|TRBV7-2
TGTGCCAGCAGCTCAGGGGGGTTTGGGTCCTACAATGAGCAGTTCTTC
CASSSGGFGSYNEQFF
>.|.|TRBJ2-5|TRBV7-2
TGTGCCAGCAGCCGTTCATGGGGGGAGACCCAGTACTTC
CASSRSWGETQYF
>.|.|TRBJ2-1|TRBV27
TGTGCCAGCAGTCAGGTTTGGGGTGAGCAGTTCTTC
CASSQVWGEQFF
>.|.|TRBJ2-7|TRBV7-2
TGTGCCAGCAGCGAAAGCGGCTCCTACGAGCAGTACTTC
CASSESGSYEQYF
>.|few|TRBJ1-5|TRBV5-1
TGCGCCAGCAGCTTGAGTAGGGATCAGCCCCAGCATTTT
CASSLSRDQPQHF
>.|.|TRBJ1-2|TRBV11-2
TGTGCCAGCAGCTTGGGCCGGGGCTACACCTTC
CASSLGRGYTF
>.|.|TRBJ1-1|TRBV29-1
TGCAGCGTTGACAGTTTGAACACTGAAGCTTTCTTT
CSVDSLNTEAFF
>.|.|TRBJ2-6|TRBV7-3
TGTGCCAGCAGCTTTTACGGCCAGGGGACCGGGGCCAACGTCCTGACTTTC
CASSFYGQGTGANVLTF
>.|.|TRBJ2-5|TRBV11-2
TGTGCCAGCAGCGCCCACAGGGGAGGGGAGCAAGAGACCCAGTACTTC
CASSAHRGGEQETQYF